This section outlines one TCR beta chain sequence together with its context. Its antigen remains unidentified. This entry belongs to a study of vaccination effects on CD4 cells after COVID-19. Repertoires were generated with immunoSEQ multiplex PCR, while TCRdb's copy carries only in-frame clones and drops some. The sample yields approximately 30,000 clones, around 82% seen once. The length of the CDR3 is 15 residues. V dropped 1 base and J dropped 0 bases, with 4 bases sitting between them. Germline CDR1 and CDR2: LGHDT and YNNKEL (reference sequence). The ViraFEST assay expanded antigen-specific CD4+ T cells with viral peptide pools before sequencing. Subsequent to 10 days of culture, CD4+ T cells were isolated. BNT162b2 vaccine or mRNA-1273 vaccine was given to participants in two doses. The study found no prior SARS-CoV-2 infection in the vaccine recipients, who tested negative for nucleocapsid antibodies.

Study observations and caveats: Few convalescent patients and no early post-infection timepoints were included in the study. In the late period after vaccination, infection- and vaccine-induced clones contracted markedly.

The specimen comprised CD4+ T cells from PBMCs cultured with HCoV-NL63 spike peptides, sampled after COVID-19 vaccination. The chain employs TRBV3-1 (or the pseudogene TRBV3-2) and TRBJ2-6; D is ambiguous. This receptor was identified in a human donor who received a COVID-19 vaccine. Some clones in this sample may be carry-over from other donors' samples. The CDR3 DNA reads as TGTGCCAGCAGCCAAGCAATCTCTGGGGCCAACGTCCTGACTTTC. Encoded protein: CASSQAISGANVLTF.